The rows below give T cell receptor beta chains drawn from one sample of a study of OX40 agonist ivuxolimab in advanced cancers. This table comes from immunoSEQ multiplex PCR, and its TCRdb copy is limited to in-frame clones, with some not included. The table has about 28,000 clones, approximately 84% seen once. The sample was CD4+ or CD8+ T cells sorted from blood, taken in a trial of the OX40 agonist ivuxolimab. The receptors shown here come from an adult with an advanced solid tumor such as melanoma, head and neck, liver or kidney cancer. CDR3s include the opening cysteine and the closing phenylalanine or tryptophan. The D gene is left open where the match is weak. Only part of the rows carry a size: once, few, many, or a class if the clone is expanded.

clone_size	j_call	d_call	v_call	cdr3_aa	cdr3_nt
NA	TRBJ2-5	NA	TRBV7-7	CASSRYIGVADSGGETQYF	TGTGCTAGCAGCCGATATATCGGGGTAGCGGACTCAGGAGGAGAGACCCAGTACTTC
medium-sized	TRBJ2-7	NA	TRBV30	CAWSDRWGEQYF	TGTGCCTGGAGCGACCGGTGGGGCGAGCAGTACTTC
NA	TRBJ2-7	NA	TRBV5-4	CASSGGTVSPYEQYF	TGTGCCAGCAGCGGAGGGACAGTATCCCCCTACGAGCAGTACTTC
few	TRBJ2-7	NA	TRBV6-4	CASSTFSYEQYF	TGTGCCAGCAGTACTTTCTCCTACGAGCAGTACTTC
NA	TRBJ2-5	NA	TRBV11-3	CASSLGGVQETQYF	TGTGCCAGCAGCTTAGGAGGAGTCCAAGAGACCCAGTACTTC
once	TRBJ2-7	NA	TRBV27	CASSFNRALNYEQYF	TGTGCCAGCAGTTTCAACAGGGCCCTCAACTACGAGCAGTACTTC
NA	TRBJ1-5	NA	TRBV18	CASSPLGGSPNQPQHF	TGTGCCAGCTCACCACTGGGAGGGTCCCCAAATCAGCCCCAGCATTTT
NA	TRBJ2-5	NA	TRBV27	CASSPPGSAARETQYF	TGTGCCAGCAGTCCTCCGGGGAGCGCAGCCCGGGAGACCCAGTACTTC
few	TRBJ2-7	NA	TRBV11-2	CASSFGSGSYEQYF	TGTGCCAGCAGCTTTGGATCAGGGTCCTACGAGCAGTACTTC
NA	TRBJ2-3	NA	TRBV9	CASSVSAPDTQYF	TGTGCCAGCAGCGTATCGGCCCCAGATACGCAGTATTTT
once	TRBJ2-1	NA	TRBV5-1	CASSLGTFYNEQFF	TGCGCCAGCAGCTTGGGGACGTTTTACAATGAGCAGTTCTTC
NA	TRBJ1-3	NA	TRBV9	CASSLEGLDSGNTIYF	TGTGCCAGCAGCTTAGAGGGTCTGGACTCTGGAAACACCATATATTTT
NA	TRBJ1-1	NA	TRBV5-6	CASSRGTSMNTEAFF	TGTGCCAGCAGCCGGGGGACATCTATGAACACTGAAGCTTTCTTT
NA	TRBJ1-3	TRBD1	TRBV28	CASTGTDSGNTIYF	TGTGCCAGCACCGGGACAGACTCTGGAAACACCATATATTTT